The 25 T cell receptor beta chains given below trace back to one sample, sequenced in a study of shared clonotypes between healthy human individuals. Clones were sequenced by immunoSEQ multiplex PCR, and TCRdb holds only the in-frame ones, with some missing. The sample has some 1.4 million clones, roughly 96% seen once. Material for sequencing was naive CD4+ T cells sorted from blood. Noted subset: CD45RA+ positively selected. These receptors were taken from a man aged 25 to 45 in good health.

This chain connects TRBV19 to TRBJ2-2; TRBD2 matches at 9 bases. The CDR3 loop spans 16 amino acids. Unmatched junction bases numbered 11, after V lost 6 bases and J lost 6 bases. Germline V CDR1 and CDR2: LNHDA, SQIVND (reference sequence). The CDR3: CASRLTGTSRSGELFF. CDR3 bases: TGTGCCAGTAGACTTACCGGGACTAGCAGGTCCGGGGAGCTGTTTTTT.

CDR3 nucleotides: TGCGCCAGCAGCACCCTATCCCAGGGGGACTATAATTCACCCCTCCACTTT. It is translated as CASSTLSQGDYNSPLHF. This chain joins TRBV5-1 and TRBJ1-6; TRBD1 matches at 7 bases. The CDR3 sequence is 17 residues long. After removal of 4 bases from V and 3 bases from J, the junction contained 10 bases not matched to a gene. Per the germline V gene, CDR1 is SGHRS and CDR2 is YFSETQ.

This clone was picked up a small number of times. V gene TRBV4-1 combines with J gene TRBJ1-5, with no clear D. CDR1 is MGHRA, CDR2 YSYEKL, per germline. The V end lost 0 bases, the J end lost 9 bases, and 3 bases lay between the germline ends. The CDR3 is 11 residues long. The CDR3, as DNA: TGCGCCAGCAGCCAAGACGGGCCCCAGCATTTT. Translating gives CASSQDGPQHF.

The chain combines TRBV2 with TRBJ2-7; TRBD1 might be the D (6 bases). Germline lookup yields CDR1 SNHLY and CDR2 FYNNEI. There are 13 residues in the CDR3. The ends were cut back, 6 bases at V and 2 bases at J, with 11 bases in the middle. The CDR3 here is CASRGTRTYEQYF. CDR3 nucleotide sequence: TGTGCCAGCAGAGGGACACGTACCTACGAGCAGTACTTC. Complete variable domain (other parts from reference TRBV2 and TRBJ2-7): EPEVTQTPSHQVTQMGQEVILRCVPISNHLYFYWYRQILGQKVEFLVSFYNNEISEKSEIFDDQFSVERPDGSNFTLKIRSTKLEDSAMYFCASRGTRTYEQYFGPGTRLTVT.

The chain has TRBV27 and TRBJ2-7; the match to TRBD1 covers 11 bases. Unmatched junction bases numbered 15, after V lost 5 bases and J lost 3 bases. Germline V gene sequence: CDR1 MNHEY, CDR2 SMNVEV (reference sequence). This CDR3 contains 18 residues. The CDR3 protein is CASSRSGQGVIGGYEQYF. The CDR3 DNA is TGTGCCAGCAGTCGCTCGGGACAGGGGGTCATAGGAGGCTACGAGCAGTACTTC.

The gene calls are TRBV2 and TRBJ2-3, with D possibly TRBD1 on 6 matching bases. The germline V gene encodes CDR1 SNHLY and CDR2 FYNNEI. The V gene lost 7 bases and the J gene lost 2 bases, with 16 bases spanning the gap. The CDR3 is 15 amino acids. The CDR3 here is CASKRTDSFTDTQYF. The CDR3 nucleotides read TGTGCCAGCAAACGGACAGATTCCTTCACAGATACGCAGTATTTT.

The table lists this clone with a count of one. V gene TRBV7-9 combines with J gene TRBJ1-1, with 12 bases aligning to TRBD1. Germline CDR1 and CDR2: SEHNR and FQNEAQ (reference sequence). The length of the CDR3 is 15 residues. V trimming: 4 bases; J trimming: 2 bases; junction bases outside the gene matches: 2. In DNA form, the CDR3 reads TGTGCCAGCAGCTGGGGGACAGGGGGCAACACTGAAGCTTTCTTT. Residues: CASSWGTGGNTEAFF. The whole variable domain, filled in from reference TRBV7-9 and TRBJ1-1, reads DTGVSQNPRHKITKRGQNVTFRCDPISEHNRLYWYRQTLGQGPEFLTYFQNEAQLEKSRLLSDRFSAERPKGSFSTLEIQRTEQGDSAMYLCASSWGTGGNTEAFFGQGTRLTVV.

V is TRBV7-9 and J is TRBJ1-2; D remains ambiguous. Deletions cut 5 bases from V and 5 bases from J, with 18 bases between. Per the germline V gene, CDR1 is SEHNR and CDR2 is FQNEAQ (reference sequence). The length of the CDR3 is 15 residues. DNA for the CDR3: TGTGCCAGCAGCCGTGGGGAGAGACCGTTTTATGGCTACACCTTC. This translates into CASSRGERPFYGYTF.

CDR3 sequence (DNA): TGCAGCGTGGAACCCAGTAGGTCTGAAGCTTTCTTT. It specifies CSVEPSRSEAFF. V and J are TRBV29-1 and TRBJ1-1, with D unclear. The CDR3 consists of 12 residues. The V gene lost 6 bases and the J gene lost 6 bases, with 14 bases spanning the gap. CDR1 and CDR2 from the germline V gene are SQVTM and ANQGSEA.

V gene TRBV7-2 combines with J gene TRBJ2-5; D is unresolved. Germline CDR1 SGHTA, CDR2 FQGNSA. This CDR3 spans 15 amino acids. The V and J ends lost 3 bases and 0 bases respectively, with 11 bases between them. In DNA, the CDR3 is TGTGCCAGCAGCTTCTACGTAGTAAACCAAGAGACCCAGTACTTC. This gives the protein CASSFYVVNQETQYF. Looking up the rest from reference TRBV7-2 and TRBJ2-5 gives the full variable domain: GAGVSQSPSNKVTEKGKDVELRCDPISGHTALYWYRQSLGQGLEFLIYFQGNSAPDKSGLPSDRFSAERTGGSVSTLTIQRTQQEDSAVYLCASSFYVVNQETQYFGPGTRLLVL.

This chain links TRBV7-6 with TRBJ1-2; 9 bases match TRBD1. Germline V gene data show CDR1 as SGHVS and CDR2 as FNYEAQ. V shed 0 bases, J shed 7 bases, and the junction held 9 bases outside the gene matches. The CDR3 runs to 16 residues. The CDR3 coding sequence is TGTGCCAGCAGCTTAGCCGCCGGGACAGGGAGCGGTGGCTACACCTTC. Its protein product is CASSLAAGTGSGGYTF.

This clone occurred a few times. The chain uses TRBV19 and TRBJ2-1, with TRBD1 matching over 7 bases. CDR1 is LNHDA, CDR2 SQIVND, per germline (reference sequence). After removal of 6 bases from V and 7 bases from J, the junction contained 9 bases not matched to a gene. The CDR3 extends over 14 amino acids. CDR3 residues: CASRKGAAENEQFF. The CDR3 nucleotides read TGTGCCAGTAGAAAGGGGGCCGCGGAGAATGAGCAGTTCTTC.

CDR3 coding DNA: TGCGCCAGCAGCCAAGGGTGGGGTTCATCTGGAAACACCATATATTTT. It translates to CASSQGWGSSGNTIYF. The V call is TRBV4-3, the J call TRBJ1-3, with no clear D. Germline CDR1 LGHNA, CDR2 YSLEER. Trimming took 1 base from V and 1 from J, leaving 11 bases between them. This CDR3 spans 16 amino acids.

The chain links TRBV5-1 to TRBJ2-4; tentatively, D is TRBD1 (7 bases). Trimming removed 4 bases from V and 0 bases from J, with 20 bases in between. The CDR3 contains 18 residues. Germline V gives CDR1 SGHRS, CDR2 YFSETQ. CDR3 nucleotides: TGCGCCAGCAGCGGCGGGACAGCCCAGGAGATAGCCAAAAACATTCAGTACTTC. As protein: CASSGGTAQEIAKNIQYF.

The CDR3 DNA is TGCGCCAGCAGCTTTCGCTACCAAGAGACCCAGTACTTC. Its translation: CASSFRYQETQYF. This chain links TRBV5-1 with TRBJ2-5; D ambiguous. Per the germline V gene, CDR1 is SGHRS and CDR2 is YFSETQ. V lost 2 bases to trimming and J lost 0 bases, with 5 bases between them. CDR3 size: 13 residues.

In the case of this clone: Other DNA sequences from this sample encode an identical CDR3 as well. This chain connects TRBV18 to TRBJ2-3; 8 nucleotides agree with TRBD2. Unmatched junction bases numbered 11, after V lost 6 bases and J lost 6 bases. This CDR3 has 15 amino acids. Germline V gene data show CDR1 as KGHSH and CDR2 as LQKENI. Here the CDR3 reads CASSTRAGVLDTQYF. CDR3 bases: TGTGCCAGCTCTACCAGAGCGGGAGTTTTGGATACGCAGTATTTT.

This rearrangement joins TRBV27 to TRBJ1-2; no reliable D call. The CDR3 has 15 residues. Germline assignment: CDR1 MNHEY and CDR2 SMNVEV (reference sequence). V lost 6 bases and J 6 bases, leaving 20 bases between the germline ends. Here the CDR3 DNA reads TGTGCCAGCAGCAATTCCGAGGGCCCTCCCCATGGCTACACCTTC. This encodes CASSNSEGPPHGYTF.

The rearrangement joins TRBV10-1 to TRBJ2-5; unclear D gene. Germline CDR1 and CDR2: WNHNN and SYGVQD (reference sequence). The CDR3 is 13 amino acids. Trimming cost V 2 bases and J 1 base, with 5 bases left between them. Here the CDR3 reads CASSETAQETQYF. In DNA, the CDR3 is TGCGCCAGCAGTGAGACAGCCCAAGAGACCCAGTACTTC.

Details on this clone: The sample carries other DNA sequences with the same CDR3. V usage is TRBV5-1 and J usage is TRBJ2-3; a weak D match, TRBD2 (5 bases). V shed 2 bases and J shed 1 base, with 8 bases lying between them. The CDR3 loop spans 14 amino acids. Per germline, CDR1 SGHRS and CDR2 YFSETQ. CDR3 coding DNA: TGCGCCAGCAGCTTAGAGGGCGGCACAGATACGCAGTATTTT. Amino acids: CASSLEGGTDTQYF.

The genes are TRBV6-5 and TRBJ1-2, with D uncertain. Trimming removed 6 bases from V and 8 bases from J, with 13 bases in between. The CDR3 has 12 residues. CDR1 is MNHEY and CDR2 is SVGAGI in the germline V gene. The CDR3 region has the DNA TGTGCCAGCAGCCGTAATACGGAAGGCTACACCTTC. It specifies CASSRNTEGYTF.

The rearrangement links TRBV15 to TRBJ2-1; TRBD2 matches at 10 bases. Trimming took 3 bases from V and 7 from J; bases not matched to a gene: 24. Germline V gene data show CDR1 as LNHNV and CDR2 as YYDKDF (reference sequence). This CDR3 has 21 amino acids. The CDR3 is CATSSESAETGLAGVGNEQFF. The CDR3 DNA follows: TGTGCCACCAGCAGCGAATCCGCTGAGACAGGCCTAGCGGGAGTTGGAAATGAGCAGTTCTTC.

The CDR3 DNA is TGTGCCAGCTCACCACGGCAGGGGGCAGAGACCCAGTACTTC. Its protein is CASSPRQGAETQYF. The chain recombines TRBV18 with TRBJ2-5; 8 nucleotides align to TRBD1. This CDR3 is built from 14 residues. Germline values: CDR1 KGHSH, CDR2 LQKENI. V was pared by 1 base and J by 4 bases, with 2 bases of the junction left unmatched. The full variable domain, completed using reference TRBV18 and TRBJ2-5, is NAGVMQNPRHLVRRRGQEARLRCSPMKGHSHVYWYRQLPEEGLKFMVYLQKENIIDESGMPKERFSAEFPKEGPSILRIQQVVRGDSAAYFCASSPRQGAETQYFGPGTRLLVL.

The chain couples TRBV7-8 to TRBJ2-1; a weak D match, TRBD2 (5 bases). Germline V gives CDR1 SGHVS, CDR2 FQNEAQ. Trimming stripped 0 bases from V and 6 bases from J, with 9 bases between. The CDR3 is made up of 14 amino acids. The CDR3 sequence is CASSLARASNEQFF. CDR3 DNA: TGTGCCAGCAGCTTAGCGCGGGCTTCCAATGAGCAGTTCTTC.

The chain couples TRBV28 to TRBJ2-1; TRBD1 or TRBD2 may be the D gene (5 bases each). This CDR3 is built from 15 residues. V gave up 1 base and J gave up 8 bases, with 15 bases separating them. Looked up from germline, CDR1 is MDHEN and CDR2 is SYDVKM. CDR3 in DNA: TGTGCCAGCAGTTTATCGGGACGCCGAATAGATGAGCAGTTCTTC. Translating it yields CASSLSGRRIDEQFF.

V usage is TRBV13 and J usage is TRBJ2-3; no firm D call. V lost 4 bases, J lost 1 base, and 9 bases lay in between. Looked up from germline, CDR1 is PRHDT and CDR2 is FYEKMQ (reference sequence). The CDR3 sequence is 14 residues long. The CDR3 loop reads CASSSLTGTDTQYF. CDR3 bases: TGTGCCAGCAGCTCCCTTACCGGCACAGATACGCAGTATTTT.